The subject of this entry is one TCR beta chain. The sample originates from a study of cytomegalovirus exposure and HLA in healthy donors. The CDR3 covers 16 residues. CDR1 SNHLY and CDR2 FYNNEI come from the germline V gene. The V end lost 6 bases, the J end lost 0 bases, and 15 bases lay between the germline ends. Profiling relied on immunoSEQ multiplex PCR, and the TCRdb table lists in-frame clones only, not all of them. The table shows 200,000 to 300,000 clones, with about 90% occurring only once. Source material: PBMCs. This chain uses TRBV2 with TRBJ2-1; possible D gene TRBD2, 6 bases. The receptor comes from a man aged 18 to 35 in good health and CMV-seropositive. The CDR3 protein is CASRGLTASSYNEQFF. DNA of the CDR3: TGTGCCAGCAGGGGACTTACCGCGAGCTCCTACAATGAGCAGTTCTTC.